This passage covers 18 T cell receptor beta chains from one sample sequenced in a study of response to subunit inactivated influenza vaccine. TCRdb used MiXCR to reprocess the RT-PCR reads, holding one entry per CDR3 protein. Among 650,000 to 800,000 distinct CDR3 sequences listed, approximately 18% were seen once. The sequencing here drew on PBMCs from blood, taken 5 to 6 days after vaccination. These receptors all stem from a man aged 50 to 60 who received an inactivated influenza vaccine.

This clonotype occurred many times. J is TRBJ1-1 and V is TRBV27; D possibly corresponds to TRBD1 (5 bases). Trimming removed 3 bases at V and 1 base at J, with 9 bases between. CDR3 length: 14 residues. Germline values: CDR1 MNHEY, CDR2 SMNVEV (reference sequence). The CDR3 protein is CASSFAGGNTEAFF. DNA of the CDR3: TGTGCCAGCAGTTTTGCGGGGGGGAACACTGAAGCTTTCTTT.

V usage is TRBV29-1 and J usage is TRBJ2-1; tentative D call: TRBD2 (6 bases). This CDR3 has 15 residues. The V gene lost 4 bases and the J gene lost 4 bases, with 17 bases spanning the gap. Germline V gene lookup returns CDR1 SQVTM and CDR2 ANQGSEA. CDR3 coding DNA: TGCAGCGTTGTGGGGGGACGGGGAATTTACAATGAGCAGTTCTTC. Its protein product is CSVVGGRGIYNEQFF.

This clonotype was detected many times. The rearrangement uses TRBV5-1 and TRBJ2-5; no clear D gene. With 0 bases removed from V and 4 bases from J, the gap between germline ends came to 13 bases. Germline lookup yields CDR1 SGHRS and CDR2 YFSETQ. This CDR3 is built from 15 residues. CDR3 DNA: TGCGCCAGCAGCTTGGGCCAAGGCGTAGGAGAGACCCAGTACTTC. It yields the protein CASSLGQGVGETQYF.

This clonotype turned up a few times. Written as DNA, the CDR3 is TGTGCCAGCAGTATCACTAGCGGGAGGGGCACAGATACGCAGTATTTT. Its protein product is CASSITSGRGTDTQYF. The V and J genes are TRBV12-3 or TRBV12-4 and TRBJ2-3, with TRBD2 matching over 13 bases. The length of the CDR3 is 16 residues. The trim removed 5 bases at V and 1 base at J, leaving 3 bases unmatched.

This clonotype was picked up a small number of times. The chain uses TRBV20-1 and TRBJ1-4, with 7 bases identical to TRBD1. The CDR3 loop spans 18 amino acids. V lost 5 bases, J lost 2 bases, and 17 bases stayed unmatched. The germline V gene encodes CDR1 DFQATT and CDR2 SNEGSKA (reference sequence). CDR3 nucleotide sequence: TGCAGTGCTGCACAGGGGCGGAGAAGACGGGGCACTAATGAAAAACTGTTTTTT. It encodes CSAAQGRRRRGTNEKLFF.

This clonotype was observed many times. The chain is built from TRBV6-5 and TRBJ2-7; the D gene is possibly TRBD1 (5 bases). Per germline, CDR1 MNHEY and CDR2 SVGAGI. This CDR3 contains 14 residues. Trimming cost V 2 bases and J 6 bases, with 14 bases left between them. DNA for the CDR3: TGTGCCAGCAGTTACCCAGGGCCGCCTTTCGAGCAGTACTTC. Amino acid sequence: CASSYPGPPFEQYF.

This clonotype was seen a handful of times. V is TRBV5-1 and J is TRBJ2-1; D is perhaps TRBD1 (6 bases). Germline V CDR1 and CDR2: SGHRS, YFSETQ. Trimming shortened V by 4 bases and J by 2 bases, and 16 bases separated the two germline ends. The CDR3 spans 16 residues. CDR3 nucleotides: TGCGCCAGCAGCATTGGACAGATCACAACCTACAATGAGCAGTTCTTC. Amino acids: CASSIGQITTYNEQFF.

V is TRBV27 and J is TRBJ2-4; TRBD1 or TRBD2 may be the D gene (6 bases each). Germline assignment: CDR1 MNHEY and CDR2 SMNVEV (reference sequence). The CDR3 totals 16 residues. V lost 2 bases and J lost 0, with 11 bases in between. The CDR3 protein is CASSLQGTLAKNIQYF. DNA for the CDR3: TGTGCCAGCAGTTTACAGGGGACTTTAGCCAAAAACATTCAGTACTTC.

This clonotype was seen only a few times. V and J are TRBV10-3 and TRBJ2-4; D gene ambiguous. From germline, CDR1 is ENHRY and CDR2 SYGVKD. With 2 bases removed from V and 0 bases from J, the gap between germline ends came to 5 bases. The CDR3 sequence is 14 residues long. The CDR3, as DNA: TGTGCCATCAGTGAGACGATAGCCAAAAACATTCAGTACTTC. Translation: CAISETIAKNIQYF.

The chain combines TRBV30 with TRBJ2-2; 13 nucleotides match TRBD2. The CDR3 length is 17 residues. Germline values: CDR1 GTSNPN, CDR2 SVGIG (reference sequence). V shed 5 bases, J shed 4 bases, and the junction held 10 bases outside the gene matches. CDR3 nucleotide sequence: TGTGCCTGGGGGAAACTAGCGGGGGGGCCGACCACCGGGGAGCTGTTTTTT. As protein: CAWGKLAGGPTTGELFF. The variable domain in full, with the rest retrieved from reference TRBV30 and TRBJ2-2, is SQTIHQWPATLVQPVGSPLSLECTVEGTSNPNLYWYRQAAGRGLQLLFYSVGIGQISSEVPQNLSASRPQDRQFILSSKKLLLSDSGFYLCAWGKLAGGPTTGELFFGEGSRLTVL.

This clonotype has a count of ten or more. The rearrangement joins TRBV14 to TRBJ2-1; the D is unclear. From germline, CDR1 is SGHDN and CDR2 FVKESK. The CDR3 is made up of 13 amino acids. V dropped 4 bases and J dropped 7 bases, with 11 bases sitting between them. CDR3 bases: TGTGCCAGCAGCCTAGGGTGGGTGAATGAGCAGTTCTTC. This codes for CASSLGWVNEQFF. Using reference TRBV14 and TRBJ2-1 for the parts outside the CDR3, the full variable domain is EAGVTQFPSHSVIEKGQTVTLRCDPISGHDNLYWYRRVMGKEIKFLLHFVKESKQDESGMPNNRFLAERTGGTYSTLKVQPAELEDSGVYFCASSLGWVNEQFFGPGTRLTVL.

In its sample, this clonotype was seen many times. The V call is TRBV5-1, the J call TRBJ2-1, with TRBD2 matching over 13 bases. Germline lookup yields CDR1 SGHRS and CDR2 YFSETQ. The CDR3 is 17 residues long. The V gene end was trimmed by 4 bases and the J gene end by 4 bases; junction bases not matched to a gene: 8. DNA of the CDR3: TGCGCCAGCAGCACTACTAGCGGGGGGGCCGGTTACAATGAGCAGTTCTTC. This codes for CASSTTSGGAGYNEQFF. The entire variable domain, with the rest obtained from reference TRBV5-1 and TRBJ2-1, is as follows: KAGVTQTPRYLIKTRGQQVTLSCSPISGHRSVSWYQQTPGQGLQFLFEYFSETQRNKGNFPGRFSGRQFSNSRSEMNVSTLELGDSALYLCASSTTSGGAGYNEQFFGPGTRLTVL.

This chain joins TRBV27 and TRBJ2-3; 9 bases match TRBD2. J gave up 4 bases and V 4 bases, and 12 bases lay outside the gene matches. Germline assignment: CDR1 MNHEY and CDR2 SMNVEV (reference sequence). This CDR3 region has 17 residues. The CDR3 reads CASSYGSGGVMADTQYF. The DNA of the CDR3 is TGTGCCAGCAGTTATGGTAGCGGGGGTGTCATGGCAGATACGCAGTATTTT.

The genes are TRBV20-1 and TRBJ1-1, with 9 bases matching TRBD1. Losses at the gene ends were 5 bases for V and 1 base for J; bases not matched to a gene: 5. Germline V gene data show CDR1 as DFQATT and CDR2 as SNEGSKA (reference sequence). The CDR3 runs to 14 residues. The CDR3 here is CSAYRGLGNTEAFF. The CDR3 region has the DNA TGCAGTGCTTACAGGGGGCTCGGGAACACTGAAGCTTTCTTT.

This clonotype was recorded a few times. The chain combines TRBV20-1 with TRBJ2-7, with 8 bases that match TRBD1. The J segment lost 4 bases and the V segment lost 6 bases, leaving 11 bases of the junction unmatched. Germline loops: CDR1 DFQATT, CDR2 SNEGSKA (reference sequence). The CDR3 has 14 residues. The CDR3 nucleotides read TGCAGTGCCGCCCCGGGACAGGTCCCTTACGAGCAGTACTTC. It is translated as CSAAPGQVPYEQYF.

This sequence joins TRBV11-1 and TRBJ2-1; 9 bases are shared with TRBD1. V lost 2 bases and J lost 5; bases outside the gene matches: 13. Per germline, CDR1 SGHAT and CDR2 FQDESV (reference sequence). CDR3 length: 18 residues. CDR3 coding DNA: TGTGCCAGCAGCTTAAGGATGCCGGGACAGGGAAGCCACAATGAGCAGTTCTTC. This gives the protein CASSLRMPGQGSHNEQFF.

The J gene is TRBJ2-7, the V gene TRBV7-3, with 10 nucleotides matching TRBD2. Losses at the gene ends were 5 bases for V and 2 bases for J; bases not matched to a gene: 15. The CDR3 covers 18 residues. Per the germline V gene, CDR1 is SGHTA and CDR2 is FQGTGA. The CDR3 nucleotides read TGTGCCAGCAGCCCCCGGGGGGGCGGAGCGGGAGGGCCCTACGAGCAGTACTTC. Protein sequence: CASSPRGGGAGGPYEQYF.

This clonotype was observed many times. V gene TRBV20-1 combines with J gene TRBJ1-2, with 8 bases identical to TRBD1. CDR1 is DFQATT, CDR2 SNEGSKA, per germline (reference sequence). The junction had 7 bases not matched to a gene; V was cut back by 5 bases and J by 5 bases. The CDR3 loop spans 13 amino acids. CDR3: CSAAGTGGYGYTF. CDR3 in DNA: TGCAGTGCTGCCGGGACAGGCGGATATGGCTACACCTTC.